This record covers a single TCR beta chain. This sample is part of a study of blood T cell repertoires in COVID-19. This table comes from immunoSEQ multiplex PCR, and its TCRdb copy is limited to in-frame clones, with some not included. The sample records over 150,000 clones, approximately 88% being singletons. The germline V gene encodes CDR1 LNHDA and CDR2 SQIVND (reference sequence). This CDR3 region has 14 residues. Trimming cost V 7 bases and J 3 bases; bases outside gene matches: 3. Participants, about 18 to 90 years old, spanned fewer than 30 US areas. Input material: PBMCs or T cells enriched from blood (not recorded which). This TCR was sampled from a woman in her late teens or twenties who had recovered from COVID-19. V gene TRBV19 combines with J gene TRBJ1-3; the match to TRBD1 covers 10 bases. The CDR3 nucleotides read TGTGCCAGTATCGACAGGGGGCATGGAAACACCATATATTTT. It encodes CASIDRGHGNTIYF.